This TCR beta chain was captured by sequencing in a study of T cell responses to AZD1222 COVID-19 vaccine. Profiled with immunoSEQ multiplex PCR; TCRdb holds only in-frame clones, not every one. The sample includes 110,000 or so clones, more than 70% seen only once; the top ten take around 6%. CDR3 size: 16 residues. Trimming took 3 bases from V and 2 from J; bases not matched to a gene: 5. Looked up from germline, CDR1 is LNHDA and CDR2 is SQIVND (reference sequence). As regards this clone: Its antigen remains unknown.

Overall study findings and caveats: White British people made up most donors, females outnumbered males, and clonal diversity was possibly underestimated.

The sequenced sample was peripheral blood, obtained 28 days after the second AZD1222 dose. The chain recombines TRBV19 with TRBJ2-3; 10 positions agree with TRBD1. This receptor was identified in an adult who received the AZD1222 COVID-19 vaccine. CDR3 sequence: CASSMGQGRYTDTQYF. The CDR3, as DNA: TGTGCCAGTAGTATGGGACAGGGGCGATACACAGATACGCAGTATTTT.